This T cell receptor (beta chain) was recovered during a study of identical twins. Study-wide findings and caveats: Excess twin sharing in beta out-of-frame sequences was weaker. Shared out-of-frame alpha sequences (those common to twins) showed excess low generation probability. Recombination models fit unrelated individuals' TCR alpha sharing but underestimated twins'.

With 1 base removed from V and 1 base from J, the gap between germline ends came to 8 bases. There are 14 residues in the CDR3. The V gene's germline CDR1 is DFQATT and CDR2 SNEGSKA (reference sequence). This clonotype appeared a few times. What it recognizes is unknown. Addition of a universal primer site occurred through template switching, and cDNA carried unique molecular identifiers. TCRdb called the 5' RACE reads again in MiXCR, with one record for every CDR3 protein. The sample holds 690,000 or so distinct CDR3 sequences; over 5% are singletons and the top ten take 1.5% to 2%. Sequencing input: naive T cells sorted from blood. The clonotype originates from a man in his late teens or twenties in good health. The rearrangement uses TRBV20-1 and TRBJ2-1; no reliable D call. The CDR3 reads CSARAGGSYNEQFF. CDR3 nucleotide sequence: TGCAGTGCTAGAGCGGGTGGGTCCTACAATGAGCAGTTCTTC.